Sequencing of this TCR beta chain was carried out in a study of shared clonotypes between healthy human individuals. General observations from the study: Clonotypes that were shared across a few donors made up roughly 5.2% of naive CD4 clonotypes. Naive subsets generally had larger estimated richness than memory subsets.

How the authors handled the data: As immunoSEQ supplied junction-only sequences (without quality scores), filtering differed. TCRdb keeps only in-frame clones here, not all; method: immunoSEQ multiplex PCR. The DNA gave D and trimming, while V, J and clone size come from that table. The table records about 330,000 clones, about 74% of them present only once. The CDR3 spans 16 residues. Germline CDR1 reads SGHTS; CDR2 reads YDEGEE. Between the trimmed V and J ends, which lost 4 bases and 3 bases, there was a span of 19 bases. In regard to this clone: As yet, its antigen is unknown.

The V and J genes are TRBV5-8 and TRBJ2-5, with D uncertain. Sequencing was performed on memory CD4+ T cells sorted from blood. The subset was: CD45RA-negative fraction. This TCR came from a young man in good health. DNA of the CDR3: TGTGCCAGCAGCCCCCAAGGTGTCCGAGCCAAAGAGACCCAGTACTTC. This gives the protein CASSPQGVRAKETQYF.